A selection of T cell receptor beta chains follows, all from one sample in a study of metastatic and nonmetastatic thyroid tumors. MiXCR re-clonotyped the PCR reads for TCRdb. The data contain approximately 50,000 clones, approximately 22% of them seen just once; the ten biggest clones take up 3.5% to 5%. The sequencing sample was made of blood. The receptors were sampled from a female donor with papillary thyroid cancer or a benign thyroid nodule (not recorded which). Some clones in this sample may be carry-over from other donors' samples. Both conserved end residues are part of each CDR3. Each record gives: V gene, J gene, D gene, clone size, CDR3 protein, CDR3 DNA. A D gene is named only where the DNA matches it firmly. Expanded clones get a size class; other rows say once, few or many, or leave the size out.

V gene: TRBV18; J gene: TRBJ2-2; D gene: TRBD1; clone size: -; CDR3 protein: CASSPQGVGNRNTGELFF; CDR3 DNA: TGTGCCAGCTCACCTCAGGGGGTCGGCAACCGTAACACCGGGGAGCTGTTTTTT
V gene: TRBV7-6; J gene: TRBJ2-2; D gene: TRBD2; clone size: -; CDR3 protein: CASGTSGKGGELFF; CDR3 DNA: TGTGCCAGCGGGACTAGCGGGAAAGGCGGGGAGCTGTTTTTT
V gene: TRBV7-2; J gene: TRBJ2-3; D gene: -; clone size: many; CDR3 protein: CASSGSTDTQYF; CDR3 DNA: TGTGCCAGCAGTGGTAGCACAGATACGCAGTATTTT
V gene: TRBV5-4; J gene: TRBJ2-7; D gene: TRBD1; clone size: many; CDR3 protein: CASSFPGTGRNEQYF; CDR3 DNA: TGTGCCAGCAGCTTCCCCGGGACAGGGAGAAACGAGCAGTACTTC
V gene: TRBV28; J gene: TRBJ2-7; D gene: TRBD2; clone size: many; CDR3 protein: CASRPGTSLGSYEQYF; CDR3 DNA: TGTGCCAGCAGACCTGGGACTAGCCTGGGCTCCTACGAGCAGTACTTC
V gene: TRBV27; J gene: TRBJ2-7; D gene: TRBD2; clone size: many; CDR3 protein: CASRKDGTSGTYEQYF; CDR3 DNA: TGTGCCAGCAGAAAGGACGGGACTAGCGGGACCTACGAGCAGTACTTC
V gene: TRBV19; J gene: TRBJ1-1; D gene: -; clone size: -; CDR3 protein: CASTIGGDVEDFF; CDR3 DNA: TGTGCCAGTACCATCGGGGGGGACGTAGAAGATTTCTTT
V gene: TRBV20-1; J gene: TRBJ2-5; D gene: -; clone size: many; CDR3 protein: CSAALGTLQETQYF; CDR3 DNA: TGCAGTGCTGCGTTAGGCACGCTACAAGAGACCCAGTACTTC
V gene: TRBV9; J gene: TRBJ1-3; D gene: -; clone size: many; CDR3 protein: CASSVGGIGPGNTIYF; CDR3 DNA: TGTGCCAGCAGCGTGGGGGGTATAGGGCCCGGAAACACCATATATTTT
V gene: TRBV28; J gene: TRBJ1-5; D gene: -; clone size: many; CDR3 protein: CASTRWGGPQHF; CDR3 DNA: TGTGCCAGCACCCGGTGGGGGGGCCCCCAGCATTTT
V gene: TRBV10-2; J gene: TRBJ2-1; D gene: TRBD2; clone size: many; CDR3 protein: CATQRTSGNNEQFF; CDR3 DNA: TGCGCCACCCAACGGACTAGCGGAAACAATGAGCAGTTCTTC
V gene: TRBV11-3; J gene: TRBJ2-2; D gene: TRBD1; clone size: many; CDR3 protein: CASSLEGTVGELFF; CDR3 DNA: TGTGCCAGCAGCTTAGAGGGGACAGTGGGGGAGCTGTTTTTT
V gene: TRBV28; J gene: TRBJ2-7; D gene: -; clone size: many; CDR3 protein: CASSPTGLTYEQYF; CDR3 DNA: TGTGCCAGCAGCCCAACGGGACTTACCTACGAGCAGTACTTC
V gene: TRBV5-8; J gene: TRBJ1-3; D gene: -; clone size: many; CDR3 protein: CASSLAGSGNTIYF; CDR3 DNA: TGTGCCAGCAGCTTGGCAGGCTCTGGAAACACCATATATTTT
V gene: TRBV14; J gene: TRBJ2-3; D gene: TRBD2; clone size: once; CDR3 protein: CASSPGTSGSSQYF; CDR3 DNA: TGTGCCAGCAGCCCTGGGACTAGCGGGAGCTCGCAGTATTTT
V gene: TRBV29-1; J gene: TRBJ2-3; D gene: TRBD1; clone size: many; CDR3 protein: CSIPRGHSTDTQYF; CDR3 DNA: TGCAGCATCCCAAGGGGGCATAGCACAGATACGCAGTATTTT
V gene: TRBV7-9; J gene: TRBJ2-2; D gene: -; clone size: many; CDR3 protein: CASSLATPNTGELFF; CDR3 DNA: TGTGCCAGCAGCTTAGCGACCCCAAACACCGGGGAGCTGTTTTTT
V gene: TRBV15; J gene: TRBJ1-2; D gene: TRBD1; clone size: many; CDR3 protein: CATSSQGEGYTF; CDR3 DNA: TGTGCCACCAGCAGTCAGGGGGAGGGCTACACCTTC
V gene: TRBV30; J gene: TRBJ1-4; D gene: -; clone size: -; CDR3 protein: CAWSVLREKLFF; CDR3 DNA: TGTGCCTGGAGTGTACTAAGGGAAAAACTGTTTTTT
V gene: TRBV9; J gene: TRBJ1-2; D gene: -; clone size: many; CDR3 protein: CASSVEGNYGYTF; CDR3 DNA: TGTGCCAGCAGCGTAGAAGGAAACTATGGCTACACCTTC
V gene: TRBV30; J gene: TRBJ1-5; D gene: -; clone size: -; CDR3 protein: CAWSVWISGQPQHF; CDR3 DNA: TGTGCCTGGAGCGTGTGGATTAGCGGTCAGCCCCAGCATTTT
V gene: TRBV19; J gene: TRBJ1-4; D gene: -; clone size: many; CDR3 protein: CASIARRGGDEKLFF; CDR3 DNA: TGTGCCAGTATCGCCCGGCGGGGGGGCGATGAAAAACTGTTTTTT
V gene: TRBV5-1; J gene: TRBJ1-2; D gene: TRBD1; clone size: many; CDR3 protein: CASSLTGGNNYGYTF; CDR3 DNA: TGCGCCAGCAGCTTGACAGGGGGCAACAACTATGGCTACACCTTC
V gene: TRBV3-1; J gene: TRBJ1-3; D gene: -; clone size: many; CDR3 protein: CASSQSHRAGNTIYF; CDR3 DNA: TGTGCCAGCAGCCAGTCCCACAGGGCTGGAAACACCATATATTTT
V gene: TRBV7-2; J gene: TRBJ2-7; D gene: -; clone size: few; CDR3 protein: CASSLNRVTYEQYF; CDR3 DNA: TGTGCCAGCAGCTTAAACAGGGTCACGTACGAGCAGTACTTC
V gene: TRBV30; J gene: TRBJ2-7; D gene: -; clone size: many; CDR3 protein: CAWSVPVVYEQYF; CDR3 DNA: TGTGCCTGGAGTGTACCCGTAGTGTACGAGCAGTACTTC
V gene: TRBV2; J gene: TRBJ2-7; D gene: -; clone size: -; CDR3 protein: CASRNGGISEQYF; CDR3 DNA: TGTGCCAGCAGGAACGGCGGTATTTCCGAGCAGTACTTC
V gene: TRBV5-1; J gene: TRBJ2-3; D gene: TRBD2; clone size: once; CDR3 protein: CASSLGLAGVRSDTQYF; CDR3 DNA: TGCGCCAGCAGCTTAGGACTAGCTGGAGTAAGGTCAGATACGCAGTATTTT
V gene: TRBV28; J gene: TRBJ1-2; D gene: -; clone size: many; CDR3 protein: CASSSSDRPRNYGYTF; CDR3 DNA: TGTGCCAGCAGTTCCTCAGACCGGCCCCGAAACTATGGCTACACCTTC
V gene: TRBV7-6; J gene: TRBJ2-7; D gene: TRBD2; clone size: many; CDR3 protein: CASTPGAGGSYEQYF; CDR3 DNA: TGTGCCAGCACCCCGGGAGCGGGAGGGAGCTACGAGCAGTACTTC
V gene: TRBV6-1; J gene: TRBJ1-2; D gene: -; clone size: -; CDR3 protein: CASSDPGGDYCYTF; CDR3 DNA: TGTGCCAGCTCAGATCCTGGGGGGGACTATTGCTACACCTTC
V gene: TRBV7-2; J gene: TRBJ2-7; D gene: -; clone size: -; CDR3 protein: CASMLSRTSYEQYF; CDR3 DNA: TGTGCCAGCATGCTATCCAGGACCAGCTACGAGCAGTACTTC
V gene: TRBV6-1; J gene: TRBJ2-5; D gene: TRBD2; clone size: many; CDR3 protein: CASSPSNSGETQYF; CDR3 DNA: TGTGCCAGCAGCCCCAGTAATAGCGGGGAGACCCAGTACTTC
V gene: TRBV20-1; J gene: TRBJ2-3; D gene: TRBD2; clone size: -; CDR3 protein: CRAGGTSGRSYTQYF; CDR3 DNA: TGCCGTGCTGGTGGGACTAGCGGGAGGTCATATACGCAGTATTTT
V gene: TRBV28; J gene: TRBJ2-1; D gene: TRBD2; clone size: -; CDR3 protein: CVSSSMMRGRRNEQFF; CDR3 DNA: TGTGTCAGCAGTTCCATGATGCGCGGGAGGAGGAATGAGCAGTTCTTC
V gene: TRBV10-3; J gene: TRBJ2-7; D gene: -; clone size: -; CDR3 protein: CSTHLTLDYYEEYF; CDR3 DNA: TGTTCCACCCACCTGACCCTCGATTACTACGAGGAGTACTTC
V gene: TRBV30; J gene: TRBJ2-7; D gene: TRBD1; clone size: many; CDR3 protein: CAWESASRGNEQYF; CDR3 DNA: TGTGCCTGGGAAAGCGCGTCCAGGGGGAACGAGCAGTACTTC
V gene: TRBV25-1; J gene: TRBJ1-3; D gene: -; clone size: many; CDR3 protein: CASSDPRTEAFSGNTIYF; CDR3 DNA: TGTGCCAGCAGTGACCCTAGGACGGAGGCTTTCTCTGGAAACACCATATATTTT
V gene: TRBV5-1; J gene: TRBJ1-1; D gene: -; clone size: many; CDR3 protein: CASSLVIMGNTEAFF; CDR3 DNA: TGCGCCAGCAGCTTGGTCATTATGGGGAACACTGAAGCTTTCTTT
V gene: TRBV3-1; J gene: TRBJ2-5; D gene: TRBD2; clone size: many; CDR3 protein: CASSHGTSEPQETQYF; CDR3 DNA: TGTGCCAGCAGCCATGGGACTAGCGAACCTCAAGAGACCCAGTACTTC
V gene: TRBV4-1; J gene: TRBJ2-7; D gene: TRBD2; clone size: many; CDR3 protein: CASSQTLAGYEQYF; CDR3 DNA: TGCGCCAGCAGCCAGACGCTAGCGGGCTACGAGCAGTACTTC
V gene: TRBV7-6; J gene: TRBJ2-7; D gene: TRBD1; clone size: many; CDR3 protein: CASSSETGASYEQYF; CDR3 DNA: TGTGCCAGCAGCTCCGAGACAGGGGCATCCTACGAGCAGTACTTC
V gene: TRBV5-1; J gene: TRBJ2-5; D gene: TRBD1; clone size: -; CDR3 protein: CASSRQGSTLRETQYF; CDR3 DNA: TGCGCCAGCAGCCGACAGGGGTCCACCCTTCGTGAGACCCAGTACTTC
V gene: TRBV18; J gene: TRBJ2-7; D gene: -; clone size: many; CDR3 protein: CASSPQSIYEQYF; CDR3 DNA: TGTGCCAGCTCACCACAGTCTATCTACGAGCAGTACTTC
V gene: TRBV3-1; J gene: TRBJ2-7; D gene: -; clone size: many; CDR3 protein: CATRGISYEQYF; CDR3 DNA: TGTGCCACTCGCGGGATCAGCTACGAGCAGTACTTC
V gene: TRBV20-1; J gene: TRBJ2-1; D gene: -; clone size: many; CDR3 protein: CSVYGQGGRSSYNEQFF; CDR3 DNA: TGCAGTGTATATGGGCAGGGGGGCCGGAGCTCCTACAATGAGCAGTTCTTC
V gene: TRBV6-1; J gene: TRBJ1-5; D gene: -; clone size: many; CDR3 protein: CASRGTQPQHF; CDR3 DNA: TGTGCCAGCCGGGGGACCCAGCCCCAGCATTTT
V gene: TRBV9; J gene: TRBJ1-3; D gene: -; clone size: many; CDR3 protein: CASSVANRPGNTIYF; CDR3 DNA: TGTGCCAGCAGCGTAGCTAACAGACCTGGAAACACCATATATTTT
V gene: TRBV7-2; J gene: TRBJ2-1; D gene: TRBD2; clone size: -; CDR3 protein: CASILATSGLGEQFF; CDR3 DNA: TGTGCCAGCATCCTCGCGACTAGCGGCCTTGGGGAGCAGTTCTTC
V gene: TRBV20-1; J gene: TRBJ1-5; D gene: -; clone size: -; CDR3 protein: CSASRGTPFYQPQHF; CDR3 DNA: TGCAGTGCTAGCCGAGGGACCCCATTCTATCAGCCCCAGCATTTT
V gene: TRBV5-4; J gene: TRBJ1-6; D gene: -; clone size: many; CDR3 protein: CASSLGLQGIDSPLHF; CDR3 DNA: TGTGCCAGCAGCTTGGGACTCCAGGGGATTGATTCACCCCTCCACTTT
V gene: TRBV5-6; J gene: TRBJ1-2; D gene: -; clone size: -; CDR3 protein: CASSWGTSGGYTF; CDR3 DNA: TGTGCCAGCAGCTGGGGGACATCGGGAGGCTACACCTTC
V gene: TRBV3-1; J gene: TRBJ1-3; D gene: -; clone size: many; CDR3 protein: CASSQGQDYSGNTIYF; CDR3 DNA: TGTGCCAGCAGCCAAGGGCAGGACTACTCTGGAAACACCATATATTTT
V gene: TRBV6-1; J gene: TRBJ2-2; D gene: -; clone size: -; CDR3 protein: CVSKSGGTSNTGELFF; CDR3 DNA: TGTGTCAGCAAGAGTGGCGGTACGTCGAACACCGGGGAGCTGTTTTTT
V gene: TRBV20-1; J gene: TRBJ1-2; D gene: TRBD1; clone size: -; CDR3 protein: CSARVGAYTGQGSNYGYTF; CDR3 DNA: TGCAGTGCTAGAGTTGGGGCGTACACCGGACAGGGCTCTAACTATGGCTACACCTTC